This T cell receptor beta chain was found in a study of CD8 T cells in Susac syndrome. With random hexamers, reverse transcription was performed on roughly 0.5 to 1 ug of RNA. TCRdb reprocessed the immunoSEQ multiplex PCR reads with MiXCR, giving one entry per CDR3 protein. The table shows 110,000 or so distinct CDR3 sequences, with about 95% occurring only once. This TCR came from a human donor in good health. Specimen: CD4+ T cells from PBMCs.

CDR3 in DNA: TGTGCCAGCAGTTTATCGGGACAGGGGCTACAGCCCCAGCATTTT. Translated, it gives CASSLSGQGLQPQHF. The chain joins TRBV27 to TRBJ1-5, with TRBD1 identical over 10 bases. Looked up from germline, CDR1 is MNHEY and CDR2 is SMNVEV (reference sequence). J gave up 7 bases and V 0 bases, and 3 bases lay outside the gene matches. The CDR3 spans 15 residues.